These 23 T cell receptor beta chains share one sample of origin, sequenced in a study of blood T cell repertoires in COVID-19. The data were produced by immunoSEQ multiplex PCR, yet TCRdb's version contains in-frame clones alone and is incomplete. The sample has 140,000 to 150,000 clones, roughly 91% seen once; the top ten hold under 3%. Sequencing input: peripheral blood. These receptors were taken from a man aged 55-75 years with active or convalescent COVID-19.

The rearrangement joins TRBV10-3 to TRBJ1-5; D possibly corresponds to TRBD1 (5 bases). This CDR3 comprises 13 residues. V shed 11 bases and J shed 6 bases, with 17 bases lying between them. CDR1 is ENHRY and CDR2 is SYGVKD in the germline V gene. The CDR3 protein is CASNAGQAQPQHF. CDR3 DNA: TGTGCCTCCAACGCGGGGCAGGCTCAGCCCCAGCATTTT.

The CDR3 here is CSSEGGGQETQYF. In DNA, the CDR3 is TGCAGCTCGGAGGGGGGGGGTCAAGAGACCCAGTACTTC. V is TRBV29-1 and J is TRBJ2-5; tentatively, D is TRBD2 (7 bases). Trimming left V 8 bases short and J 2 bases short, with 15 bases between. From germline, CDR1 is SQVTM and CDR2 ANQGSEA. This CDR3 has 13 residues.

The chain has TRBV30 and TRBJ1-2; D might be TRBD1 (6 bases). Germline CDR1 and CDR2: GTSNPN and SVGIG (reference sequence). Between the trimmed V and J ends, which lost 4 bases and 3 bases, there was a span of 15 bases. The CDR3 runs 14 residues. The CDR3 region has the DNA TGTGCCTGGACCCTCCAGACAGGCGACTATGGCTACACCTTC. It is translated as CAWTLQTGDYGYTF.

The chain recombines TRBV3-1 (or the pseudogene TRBV3-2) with TRBJ1-3; tentatively, D is TRBD1 (6 bases). CDR3 length equals 15 residues. V dropped 4 bases and J dropped 2 bases, with 12 bases sitting between them. Germline V gene data show CDR1 as LGHDT and CDR2 as YNNKEL (reference sequence). Here the CDR3 DNA reads TGTGCCAGCAGCCCCCCGGGGGGCGCTGGAAACACCATATATTTT. This translates into CASSPPGGAGNTIYF.

The chain links TRBV27 to TRBJ1-2; D may be TRBD1 (6 bases). CDR1 is MNHEY and CDR2 is SMNVEV in the germline V gene (reference sequence). There are 13 residues in the CDR3. The ends were cut back, 5 bases at V and 4 bases at J, with 11 bases in the middle. CDR3 in amino acids: CASSQTGSYGYTF. CDR3 bases: TGTGCCAGCAGTCAAACAGGGTCCTATGGCTACACCTTC.

The chain has TRBV28 and TRBJ2-1; perhaps TRBD2 as D (5 bases). This CDR3 region has 14 residues. CDR1 and CDR2 from the germline V gene are MDHEN and SYDVKM. As DNA, the CDR3 is TGTGCTACCGGGGTGAGCGGAGGTTACAATGAGCAGTTCTTC. This codes for CATGVSGGYNEQFF.

This sequence joins TRBV24-1 and TRBJ2-3; the D is unclear. Trimming cost V 3 bases and J 5 bases, with 5 bases left between them. Germline V gene lookup returns CDR1 KGHDR and CDR2 SFDVKD. The CDR3 sequence is 12 residues long. As DNA, the CDR3 is TGTGCCACCAGTGATCCGGTAGATACGCAGTATTTT. Protein sequence: CATSDPVDTQYF.

The chain combines TRBV19 with TRBJ1-4, with D possibly TRBD1 on 6 matching bases. In germline, CDR1 is LNHDA, CDR2 SQIVND (reference sequence). V shed 5 bases and J shed 8 bases, with 15 bases lying between them. CDR3 length: 14 amino acids. This CDR3 reads CASSLNREIEKLFF. The CDR3 nucleotides are TGTGCCAGTAGTTTAAACAGGGAGATCGAAAAACTGTTTTTT. Full variable domain (rest looked up from reference TRBV19 and TRBJ1-4): DGGITQSPKYLFRKEGQNVTLSCEQNLNHDAMYWYRQDPGQGLRLIYYSQIVNDFQKGDIAEGYSVSREKKESFPLTVTSAQKNPTAFYLCASSLNREIEKLFFGSGTQLSVL.

This clone was observed once. The chain uses TRBV27 and TRBJ1-4; 7 nucleotides agree with TRBD1. In germline, CDR1 is MNHEY, CDR2 SMNVEV (reference sequence). V shed 3 bases and J 8 bases; nucleotides not matched to a gene: 9. The CDR3 covers 15 residues. CDR3 sequence reads: CASSLNRGSLEKLFF. CDR3 coding DNA: TGTGCCAGCAGTTTGAACAGGGGCTCCCTCGAAAAACTGTTTTTT.

About this clone itself: A read error may account for a junction end that differs from germline. The rearrangement links TRBV7-2 to TRBJ1-2; D remains unclear. The CDR3 length is 12 residues. Germline V gives CDR1 SGHTA, CDR2 FQGNSA. This chain's CDR3 is CASTRGNFGYTF. DNA of the CDR3: TGTGCCAGCACCCGGGGTAACTTTGGCTACACCTTC.

This chain connects TRBV28 to TRBJ1-2; D is perhaps TRBD1 (6 bases). V lost 5 bases, J lost 5 bases, and 15 bases lay in between. The CDR3 runs to 14 residues. Germline V gene lookup returns CDR1 MDHEN and CDR2 SYDVKM. CDR3 amino acids: CASSTPGRGYGYTF. The CDR3 nucleotides are TGTGCCAGCAGTACCCCGGGCAGGGGATATGGCTACACCTTC.

This clone was seen just once. V and J are TRBV6-5 and TRBJ1-5, with D possibly being TRBD1 (6 bases). The CDR3 has 13 amino acids. Germline CDR1 reads MNHEY; CDR2 reads SVGAGI. The germline V and J ends were trimmed by 10 bases and 2 bases, with 12 bases remaining between them. The CDR3 reads CATGTPRNQPQHF. The CDR3 bases are TGTGCCACCGGGACACCTCGCAATCAGCCCCAGCATTTT.

The chain uses TRBV2 and TRBJ2-3, with 7 nucleotides matching TRBD2. The ends lost 2 bases at V and 1 base at J; junction bases unmatched: 3. The length of the CDR3 is 15 residues. Per germline, CDR1 SNHLY and CDR2 FYNNEI. CDR3 amino acids: CASSERRGGTDTQYF. The DNA for the CDR3 is TGTGCCAGCAGTGAACGACGGGGGGGCACAGATACGCAGTATTTT.

V usage is TRBV5-5 and J usage is TRBJ2-3; no clear D gene. Germline CDR1 SGHKS, CDR2 YYEKEE (reference sequence). The V gene lost 4 bases and the J gene lost 2 bases, with 8 bases spanning the gap. There are 13 residues in the CDR3. CDR3: CASSPGPTDTQYF. The CDR3 coding sequence is TGTGCCAGCAGCCCGGGTCCCACAGATACGCAGTATTTT.

This rearrangement joins TRBV7-6 to TRBJ1-2; D perhaps matches TRBD1 (5 bases). The CDR3 contains 12 residues. The V end was cut by 2 bases, the J end by 7 bases, with 8 bases between. CDR1 is SGHVS and CDR2 is FNYEAQ in the germline V gene. The CDR3 region has the DNA TGTGCCAGCAGCTTACAGGGATTTGGCTACACCTTC. Amino acid sequence: CASSLQGFGYTF.

The chain uses TRBV5-1 and TRBJ2-7, with 11 bases aligning to TRBD1. V lost 5 bases, J lost 6 bases, and 13 bases stayed unmatched. The CDR3 has 16 residues. Germline CDR1 SGHRS, CDR2 YFSETQ. CDR3 in amino acids: CASRHLPGQGVGEQYF. CDR3 nucleotide sequence: TGCGCCAGCAGGCACTTACCGGGACAGGGGGTGGGCGAGCAGTACTTC.

The DNA for the CDR3 is TGCGCCAGCAGCTTGGGAGGCGCAGATACGCAGTATTTT. The encoded protein is CASSLGGADTQYF. This sequence joins TRBV5-1 and TRBJ2-3; D not certain. The CDR3 has 13 amino acids. Trimming cost V 0 bases and J 4 bases, with 6 bases left between them. The V gene's germline CDR1 is SGHRS and CDR2 YFSETQ.

The V gene is TRBV28, the J gene TRBJ2-1, with D perhaps TRBD2 (7 bases). Germline V gives CDR1 MDHEN, CDR2 SYDVKM. The V and J ends lost 8 bases and 5 bases respectively, with 16 bases between them. The CDR3 loop spans 14 amino acids. The CDR3 DNA reads TGTGCCAGCCAAAGGGGGGGGGCCCACAATGAGCAGTTCTTC. Its protein is CASQRGGAHNEQFF.

This chain links TRBV6-6 with TRBJ2-7; 12 positions agree with TRBD1. This CDR3 spans 15 amino acids. Germline V gene sequence: CDR1 MNHNY, CDR2 SVGAGI (reference sequence). V lost 6 bases to trimming and J lost 4 bases; unmatched junction nucleotides: 7. DNA for the CDR3: TGTGCCAGCAGAAAAGGGACAGGGGGCGTTTACGAGCAGTACTTC. This codes for CASRKGTGGVYEQYF.

This chain connects TRBV27 to TRBJ2-7; no clear D. V was pared by 4 bases and J by 2 bases, with 12 bases between. This CDR3 contains 14 residues. Germline CDR1 and CDR2: MNHEY and SMNVEV (reference sequence). CDR3 residues: CASSSPRQAYEQYF. CDR3 nucleotide sequence: TGTGCCAGCAGTTCCCCCCGGCAGGCCTACGAGCAGTACTTC.

V gene TRBV9 combines with J gene TRBJ2-3, with a weak D call TRBD2 (6 bases). Trimming removed 0 bases from V and 6 bases from J, with 11 bases in between. This CDR3 comprises 14 residues. CDR1 is SGDLS and CDR2 is YYNGEE in the germline V gene. CDR3 bases: TGTGCCAGCAGCGTAGGACTAGGGGACGATACGCAGTATTTT. It is translated as CASSVGLGDDTQYF.

This clone was observed once. This rearrangement joins TRBV2 to TRBJ2-7, with 7 nucleotides matching TRBD1. From germline, CDR1 is SNHLY and CDR2 FYNNEI. The V gene end was trimmed by 6 bases and the J gene end by 4 bases; junction bases not matched to a gene: 9. This CDR3 has 14 amino acids. The CDR3 bases are TGTGCCAGCAGGGGGGACAGATACAGTTACGAGCAGTACTTC. Translating it yields CASRGDRYSYEQYF.

This rearrangement joins TRBV9 to TRBJ1-1; 8 bases agree with TRBD1. The V gene's germline CDR1 is SGDLS and CDR2 YYNGEE. This CDR3 region has 15 residues. Unmatched junction bases numbered 9, after V lost 4 bases and J lost 4 bases. The CDR3 protein is CASSPKQGGGTEAFF. CDR3 in DNA: TGTGCCAGCAGCCCTAAACAGGGGGGAGGCACTGAAGCTTTCTTT. The full variable domain, completed using reference TRBV9 and TRBJ1-1, is DSGVTQTPKHLITATGQRVTLRCSPRSGDLSVYWYQQSLDQGLQFLIQYYNGEERAKGNILERFSAQQFPDLHSELNLSSLELGDSALYFCASSPKQGGGTEAFFGQGTRLTVV.